A single sample is the source of the 4 T cell receptor beta chains below, sequenced in a study of blood T cell repertoires in COVID-19. Clones were sequenced by immunoSEQ multiplex PCR, and TCRdb holds only the in-frame ones, with some missing. The sample shows approximately 150,000 clones, roughly 91% of them seen only once. Material for sequencing was peripheral blood. The receptors shown here come from a man between 18 and 35 years old with COVID-19, enrolled during active disease.

Comments on this clone: Other DNA sequences within the sample encode an identical CDR3. The J gene is TRBJ2-7, the V gene TRBV9, with TRBD2 identical over 10 bases. This CDR3 has 15 amino acids. The trim removed 0 bases at V and 2 bases at J, leaving 2 bases unmatched. The germline CDR1 and CDR2 sequences are SGDLS and YYNGEE. CDR3 loop: CASSVGLAGAYEQYF. The CDR3 coding sequence is TGTGCCAGCAGCGTAGGACTAGCGGGTGCCTACGAGCAGTACTTC.

The chain employs TRBV19 and TRBJ2-7, with TRBD2 matching 8 bases. After removal of 3 bases from V and 5 bases from J, the junction contained 6 bases not matched to a gene. The CDR3 consists of 14 residues. Germline V lookup: CDR1 LNHDA, CDR2 SQIVND (reference sequence). Here the CDR3 reads CASSILAGPDEQYF. The DNA for the CDR3 is TGTGCCAGTAGTATCTTAGCGGGACCCGACGAGCAGTACTTC.

This clone was recorded once. V is TRBV12-5 and J is TRBJ1-1; TRBD1 agrees at 10 bases. Losses at the gene ends were 6 bases for V and 5 bases for J; bases not matched to a gene: 3. Germline V lookup: CDR1 LGHNT, CDR2 FRNRAP. The CDR3 length is 13 residues. Here the CDR3 reads CASGLDRGTEAFF. CDR3 coding DNA: TGTGCTAGTGGCCTGGACAGGGGGACTGAAGCTTTCTTT.

The chain couples TRBV9 to TRBJ2-3; 8 positions match TRBD2. Germline CDR1 and CDR2: SGDLS and YYNGEE. CDR3 length: 14 residues. The junction had 6 bases not matched to a gene; V was cut back by 4 bases and J by 5 bases. CDR3: CASSLSGRGDTQYF. The DNA of the CDR3 is TGTGCCAGCAGCCTAAGCGGGAGAGGAGATACGCAGTATTTT.